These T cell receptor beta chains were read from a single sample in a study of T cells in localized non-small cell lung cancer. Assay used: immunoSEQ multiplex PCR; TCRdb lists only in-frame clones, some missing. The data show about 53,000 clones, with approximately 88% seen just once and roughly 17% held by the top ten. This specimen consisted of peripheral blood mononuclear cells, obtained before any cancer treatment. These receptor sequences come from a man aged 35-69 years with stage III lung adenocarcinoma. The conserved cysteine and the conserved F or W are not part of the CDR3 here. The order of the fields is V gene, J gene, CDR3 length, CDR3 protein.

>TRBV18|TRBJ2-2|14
ASSPPTGVDTGELF
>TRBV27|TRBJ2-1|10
ASSLSRNEQF
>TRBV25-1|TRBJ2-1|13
ASSEYRGTYNEQF
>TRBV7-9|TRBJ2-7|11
ASSSAGGYEQY
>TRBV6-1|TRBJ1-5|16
ASSDPGTGDYSNQPQH
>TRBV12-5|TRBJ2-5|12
ASGLRLAGETQY
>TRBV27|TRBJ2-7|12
ASSLRQHSYEQY
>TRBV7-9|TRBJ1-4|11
ASSHPTGRRMF
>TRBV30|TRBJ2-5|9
AWTRQETQY
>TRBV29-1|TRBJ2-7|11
SVTPLASYEQY
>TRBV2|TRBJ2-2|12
ATALTENTGELF
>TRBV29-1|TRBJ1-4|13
SVDDGVATNEKLF
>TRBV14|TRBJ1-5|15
ASSLTCRVWSNQPQH
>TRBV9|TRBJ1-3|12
ASSVPSPGNTIY
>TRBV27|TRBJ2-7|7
ASGYEQY
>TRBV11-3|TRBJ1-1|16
ASSRAVQGGVTRPEAF
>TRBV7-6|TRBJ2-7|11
ASSLGTPYEQY
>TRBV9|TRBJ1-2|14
ASSVDPDFQNYGYT
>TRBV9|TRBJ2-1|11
ASSPGTVNEQF
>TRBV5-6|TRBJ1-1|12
ASSLQAKNTEAF
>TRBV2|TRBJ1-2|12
ASTPTGGAHGYT
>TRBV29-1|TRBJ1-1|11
SVEAGPTPEAF
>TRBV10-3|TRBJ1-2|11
AISGEGNYGYT
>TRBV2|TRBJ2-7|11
ASTLEAAYEQY
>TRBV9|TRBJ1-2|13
ASSVGDMVDYGYT
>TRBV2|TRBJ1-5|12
ASSVGGSNQPQH
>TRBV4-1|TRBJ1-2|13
ASSQDLSQIYGYT